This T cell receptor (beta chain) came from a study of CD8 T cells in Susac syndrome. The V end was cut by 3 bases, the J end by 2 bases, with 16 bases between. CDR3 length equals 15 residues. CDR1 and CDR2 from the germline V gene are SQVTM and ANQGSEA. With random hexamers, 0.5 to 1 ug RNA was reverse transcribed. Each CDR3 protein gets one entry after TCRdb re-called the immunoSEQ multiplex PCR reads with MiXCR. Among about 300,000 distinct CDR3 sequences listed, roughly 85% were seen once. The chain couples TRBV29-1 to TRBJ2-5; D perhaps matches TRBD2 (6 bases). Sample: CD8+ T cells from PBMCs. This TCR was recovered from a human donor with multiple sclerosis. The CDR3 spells CSVEPGRGEQETQYF. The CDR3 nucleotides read TGCAGCGTTGAGCCCGGGCGGGGAGAGCAAGAGACCCAGTACTTC. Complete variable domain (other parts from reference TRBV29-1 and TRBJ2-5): SAVISQKPSRDICQRGTSLTIQCQVDSQVTMMFWYRQQPGQSLTLIATANQGSEATYESGFVIDKFPISRPNLTFSTLTVSNMSPEDSSIYLCSVEPGRGEQETQYFGPGTRLLVL.